This T cell receptor (beta chain) was identified during a study of regulatory T cells in long-lasting Graves disease. The study, taken as a whole, reports: New patients shared about a thousand public clonotypes, fewer than the approximately 3,000 shared by persistent patients. Since the sample size was small, accuracy may have been reduced. Patients with persistent Graves' had lower TCR diversity than newly diagnosed patients. Peripheral blood alone, not thyroid tissue, underwent study.

Regarding time point: newly diagnosed GD, antithyroid drugs for less than 3 months. Construction of the TCR library relied on RNA isolated from PBMCs. Building of the TCR beta libraries involved iRepertoire HTBI primers and Arm-PCR of CDR3 regions. TCRdb reprocessed the multiplex PCR reads via MiXCR and lists one record per CDR3 protein. Here the sample spans about 240,000 distinct CDR3 sequences, over 20% being singletons. This clonotype was picked up many times. Its target is not known. This CDR3 is 14 amino acids long. Per germline, CDR1 SGHRS and CDR2 YFSETQ. The ends were cut back, 0 bases at V and 2 bases at J, with 7 bases in the middle.

The TCR sequence derives from a female donor with Graves disease. V and J are TRBV5-1 and TRBJ2-3; D not certain. The specimen comprised peripheral blood mononuclear cells (PBMCs), sampled at new diagnosis, from a patient treated with antithyroid drugs. CDR3: CASSLARTTDTQYF. CDR3 nucleotide sequence: TGCGCCAGCAGCTTGGCCAGGACCACAGATACGCAGTATTTT.